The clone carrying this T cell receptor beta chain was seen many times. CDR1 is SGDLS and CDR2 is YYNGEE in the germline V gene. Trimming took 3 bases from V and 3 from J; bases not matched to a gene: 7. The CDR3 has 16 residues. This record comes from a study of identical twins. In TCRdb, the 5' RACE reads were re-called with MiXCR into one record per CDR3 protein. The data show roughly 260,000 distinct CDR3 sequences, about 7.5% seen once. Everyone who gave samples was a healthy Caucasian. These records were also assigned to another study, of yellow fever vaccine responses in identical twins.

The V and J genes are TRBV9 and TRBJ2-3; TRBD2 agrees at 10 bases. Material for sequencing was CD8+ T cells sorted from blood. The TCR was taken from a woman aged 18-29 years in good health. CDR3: CASSGPSGSTTDTQYF. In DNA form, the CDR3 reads TGTGCCAGCAGCGGGCCTAGCGGGAGTACTACAGATACGCAGTATTTT.